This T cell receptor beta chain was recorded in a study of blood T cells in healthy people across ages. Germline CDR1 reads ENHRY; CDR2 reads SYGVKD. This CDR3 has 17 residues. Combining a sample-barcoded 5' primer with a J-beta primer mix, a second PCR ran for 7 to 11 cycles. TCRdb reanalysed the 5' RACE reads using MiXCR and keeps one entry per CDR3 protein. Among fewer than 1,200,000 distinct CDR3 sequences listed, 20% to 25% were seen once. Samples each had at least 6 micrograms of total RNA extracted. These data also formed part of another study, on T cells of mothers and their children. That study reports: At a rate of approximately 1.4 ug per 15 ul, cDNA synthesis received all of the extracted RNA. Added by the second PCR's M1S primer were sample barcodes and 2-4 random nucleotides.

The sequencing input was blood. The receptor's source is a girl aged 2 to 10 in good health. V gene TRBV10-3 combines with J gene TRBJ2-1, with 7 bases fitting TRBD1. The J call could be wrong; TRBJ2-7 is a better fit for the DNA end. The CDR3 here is CATDHGDTGVYSYEQYF. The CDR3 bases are TGTGCCACTGACCACGGGGACACAGGGGTATACTCCTACGAGCAGTACTTC.